The TCR beta chain described here comes from a study of T cell repertoires in cytomegalovirus infection. Turning to the study itself: Recently identified HLA-C-restricted and well-studied HLA-B-restricted CMV epitopes were used. Findings of the study overall: HLA-C-restricted CMV clonotypes gave the most frequent clonotype in two of eight donors.

TCRdb passed the reads through MiXCR, listing each CDR3 protein once. The profile covers 680,000 or so distinct CDR3 sequences, with roughly 30% appearing a single time and about 18% taken by the ten largest. A note on this clonotype: As yet, its antigen is unknown.

V lost 4 bases, J lost 4 bases, and 13 bases lay in between. The CDR3 runs 14 residues. Germline lookup yields CDR1 LGHDT and CDR2 YNNKEL (reference sequence). Sequenced material: cultured PBMCs, taken from culture after CMV antigen stimulation. The rearrangement links TRBV3-1 to TRBJ1-1; maybe TRBD1 (5 bases). The receptor was derived from a human donor in good health (CMV status not recorded). Some clones in this sample may be carry-over from other donors' samples. The chain's CDR3 is CASSLGPGITEAFF. CDR3 sequence (DNA): TGTGCCAGCAGCCTAGGCCCAGGGATCACTGAAGCTTTCTTT.